A single sample is the source of the 23 T cell receptor beta chains below, sequenced in a study of beta chain features in type 1 diabetes. Findings and limits, study-wide: All four CD4+ subsets from Type 1 diabetes patients carried moderately but significantly shorter TCRB CDR3s.

Expressed TCRB transcripts were sequenced because the isolated RNA had all been reverse transcribed beforehand. Assay used: immunoSEQ multiplex PCR; TCRdb lists only in-frame clones, some missing. Among about 740,000 clones listed, 13% were seen once. Their recognized antigens are unknown. The specimen sequenced was naive CD4+ T cells from blood. The receptors here all came from a man aged 18 to 30 with type 1 diabetes.

In this sample, this clone turned up a few times. This chain joins TRBV2 and TRBJ2-1; D perhaps matches TRBD1 (6 bases). Trimming cost V 4 bases and J 6 bases, with 10 bases left between them. This CDR3 has 13 amino acids. CDR1 is SNHLY and CDR2 is FYNNEI in the germline V gene. CDR3 region: CASSGDKSNEQFF. The CDR3 DNA follows: TGTGCCAGCAGTGGGGACAAATCCAATGAGCAGTTCTTC.

The chain joins TRBV7-9 to TRBJ1-2, with D perhaps matching TRBD1 (5 bases). Germline CDR1 is SEHNR and CDR2 is FQNEAQ (reference sequence). The ends were cut back, 1 base at V and 8 bases at J, with 11 bases in the middle. This CDR3 is built from 13 residues. The CDR3: CASSLVSGDGYTF. The CDR3 coding sequence is TGTGCCAGCAGCTTAGTCTCCGGGGACGGCTACACCTTC.

This clone occurred a few times. This chain links TRBV27 with TRBJ1-1, with unresolved D. Germline values: CDR1 MNHEY, CDR2 SMNVEV (reference sequence). V was shortened by 6 bases and J by 6 bases, with 14 bases between the two germline ends. This CDR3 region has 13 residues. CDR3 loop: CASSNNLRAEAFF. The CDR3 nucleotides are TGTGCCAGCAGCAACAATCTAAGGGCTGAAGCTTTCTTT.

This clone was seen only a few times. The V call is TRBV29-1, the J call TRBJ1-2; D remains ambiguous. This CDR3 has 8 residues. V lost 7 bases to trimming and J lost 6 bases, with 3 bases between them. CDR1 is SQVTM and CDR2 is ANQGSEA in the germline V gene. CDR3 in amino acids: CSDHGYTF. CDR3 DNA sequence: TGCAGCGACCATGGCTACACCTTC.

This clone was detected a few times. V gene TRBV7-9 combines with J gene TRBJ2-5; D is tentatively TRBD1 or TRBD2 (5 bases each). Looked up from germline, CDR1 is SEHNR and CDR2 is FQNEAQ (reference sequence). V lost 3 bases and J 5 bases, leaving 7 bases between the germline ends. This CDR3 spans 12 amino acids. The CDR3 DNA reads TGTGCCAGCAGCTTGGGGACCGAGACCCAGTACTTC. The encoded protein is CASSLGTETQYF.

The sample holds a few counts of this clone. V usage is TRBV6-6 and J usage is TRBJ1-5; D gene unclear. Germline CDR1 reads MNHNY; CDR2 reads SVGAGI (reference sequence). This CDR3 is 13 amino acids long. Deletions cut 5 bases from V and 5 bases from J, with 10 bases between. CDR3 DNA sequence: TGTGCCAGCAGTATGGACGGTGATCAGCCCCAGCATTTT. Protein product: CASSMDGDQPQHF.

The V gene is TRBV6-1, the J gene TRBJ2-3; 9 positions match TRBD2. The germline CDR1 and CDR2 sequences are MNHNS and SASEGT. This CDR3 region has 15 residues. The trim removed 6 bases at V and 5 bases at J, leaving 9 bases unmatched. The CDR3 loop reads CASSLGLAGLDTQYF. The CDR3 DNA is TGTGCCAGCAGCCTCGGGCTAGCGGGGTTAGATACGCAGTATTTT.

This clone was seen more than once but under ten times. The chain employs TRBV19 and TRBJ1-1; the D gene is possibly TRBD1 (5 bases). V lost 5 bases to trimming and J lost 8 bases, with 15 bases between them. The V gene's germline CDR1 is LNHDA and CDR2 SQIVND (reference sequence). The length of the CDR3 is 13 residues. CDR3 region: CASSSGQGFEAFF. The CDR3 region has the DNA TGTGCCAGTAGTTCTGGTCAGGGTTTCGAAGCTTTCTTT.

The rearrangement uses TRBV30 and TRBJ1-2, with 7 bases lining up with TRBD1. J was trimmed by 4 bases and V by 8 bases; bases with no gene match: 16. In germline, CDR1 is GTSNPN, CDR2 SVGIG (reference sequence). CDR3 length equals 15 residues. CDR3: CAAGTPGQPFYGYTF. As DNA, the CDR3 is TGTGCCGCCGGAACTCCGGGACAGCCCTTCTATGGCTACACCTTC. Drawing the rest from reference TRBV30 and TRBJ1-2, the complete variable domain is SQTIHQWPATLVQPVGSPLSLECTVEGTSNPNLYWYRQAAGRGLQLLFYSVGIGQISSEVPQNLSASRPQDRQFILSSKKLLLSDSGFYLCAAGTPGQPFYGYTFGSGTRLTVV.

The chain carries TRBV10-3 and TRBJ1-1; unclear D gene. Trimming left V 0 bases short and J 4 bases short, with 12 bases between. The CDR3 loop spans 15 amino acids. CDR1 is ENHRY and CDR2 is SYGVKD in the germline V gene. The CDR3 coding sequence is TGTGCCATCAGTGAGTCGGAGGGTGCGGGCACTGAAGCTTTCTTT. Its translation is CAISESEGAGTEAFF.

CDR3 sequence reads: CASSSTGYEQFF. CDR3 nucleotide sequence: TGTGCCAGCAGCAGTACAGGGTACGAGCAGTTCTTC. The genes are TRBV5-6 and TRBJ2-1; possibly TRBD1 for D (6 bases). Deletions cut 4 bases from V and 10 bases from J, with 12 bases between. From germline, CDR1 is SGHDT and CDR2 YYEEEE. The CDR3 covers 12 residues.

The CDR3 DNA reads TGTGCCAGCAGCTTAGAACCCAGGAATCAGCCCCAGCATTTT. Encoded protein: CASSLEPRNQPQHF. V gene TRBV7-2 combines with J gene TRBJ1-5; D gene ambiguous. Germline V gene sequence: CDR1 SGHTA, CDR2 FQGNSA. The V end was cut by 1 base, the J end by 4 bases, with 8 bases between. The CDR3 contains 14 residues.

Regarding this clone: The same CDR3 also results from other DNA sequences found in this sample. The V gene is TRBV7-9, the J gene TRBJ2-7; D gene unclear. The germline CDR1 and CDR2 sequences are SEHNR and FQNEAQ (reference sequence). The CDR3 has 11 amino acids. V was clipped by 3 bases and J by 1 base, with 1 base between them. This chain's CDR3 is CASSFSYEQYF. The CDR3 bases are TGTGCCAGCAGCTTTTCCTACGAGCAGTACTTC.

This clone was seen more than once but under ten times. This rearrangement joins TRBV13 to TRBJ1-2; D may be TRBD1 (5 bases). Between the trimmed V and J ends, which lost 5 bases and 4 bases, there was a span of 14 bases. The CDR3 covers 14 residues. Germline V gene lookup returns CDR1 PRHDT and CDR2 FYEKMQ (reference sequence). The CDR3 reads CASSPYEGIYGYTF. The CDR3 DNA is TGTGCCAGCAGCCCTTACGAGGGGATCTATGGCTACACCTTC.

This clone was observed a handful of times. The identical CDR3 is also encoded by other nucleotide sequences in the sample. V is TRBV30 and J is TRBJ1-1, with D unresolved. The CDR3 has 12 amino acids. The V gene's germline CDR1 is GTSNPN and CDR2 SVGIG (reference sequence). Trimming took off 0 bases at V and 3 bases at J, with 5 bases between the two ends. As DNA, the CDR3 is TGTGCCTGGAGTGTGTTATACACTGAAGCTTTCTTT. It yields the protein CAWSVLYTEAFF.

The chain carries TRBV28 and TRBJ2-5; D tentatively fits TRBD1 or TRBD2 (5 bases each). The CDR3 runs to 15 residues. CDR1 is MDHEN and CDR2 is SYDVKM in the germline V gene. The V end was cut by 3 bases, the J end by 4 bases, with 15 bases between. CDR3 DNA sequence: TGTGCCAGCAGTTTGGTTGGGGGTGGACGAGAGACCCAGTACTTC. Protein product: CASSLVGGGRETQYF. Looking up the rest from reference TRBV28 and TRBJ2-5 gives the full variable domain: DVKVTQSSRYLVKRTGEKVFLECVQDMDHENMFWYRQDPGLGLRLIYFSYDVKMKEKGDIPEGYSVSREKKERFSLILESASTNQTSMYLCASSLVGGGRETQYFGPGTRLLVL.

A few counts support this clone. The identical CDR3 is also encoded by other nucleotide sequences in the sample. J is TRBJ1-5 and V is TRBV7-2, with D perhaps matching TRBD1 (6 bases). From germline, CDR1 is SGHTA and CDR2 FQGNSA. V gave up 5 bases and J gave up 1 base, with 12 bases separating them. The CDR3 runs to 15 residues. The CDR3 sequence is CASSPLGGSNQPQHF. The CDR3 DNA reads TGTGCCAGCAGCCCGCTTGGGGGCAGCAATCAGCCCCAGCATTTT. The variable domain in full, completed from reference TRBV7-2 and TRBJ1-5, reads GAGVSQSPSNKVTEKGKDVELRCDPISGHTALYWYRQSLGQGLEFLIYFQGNSAPDKSGLPSDRFSAERTGGSVSTLTIQRTQQEDSAVYLCASSPLGGSNQPQHFGDGTRLSIL.

This clone was seen a few times. The J gene is TRBJ1-1, the V gene TRBV2, with D perhaps matching TRBD1 (5 bases). This CDR3 spans 13 amino acids. With 7 bases removed from V and 6 bases from J, the gap between germline ends came to 15 bases. Germline CDR1 reads SNHLY; CDR2 reads FYNNEI. As DNA, the CDR3 is TGTGCCAGCACCACTTCAGGGTGGGCTGAAGCTTTCTTT. This gives the protein CASTTSGWAEAFF.

This clone was detected only a few times. V gene TRBV5-1 combines with J gene TRBJ1-6; D unresolved. Looked up from germline, CDR1 is SGHRS and CDR2 is YFSETQ. There are 15 residues in the CDR3. V gave up 5 bases and J gave up 8 bases, with 17 bases separating them. The CDR3: CASRIGPLGDSPLHF. CDR3 DNA sequence: TGCGCCAGCAGAATAGGACCGCTCGGGGATTCACCCCTCCACTTT.

The rearrangement links TRBV7-9 to TRBJ1-1; D uncertain. In germline, CDR1 is SEHNR, CDR2 FQNEAQ (reference sequence). Deletions cut 5 bases from V and 8 bases from J, with 15 bases between. The CDR3 loop spans 13 amino acids. CDR3 loop: CASSRGKDLEAFF. In DNA form, the CDR3 reads TGTGCCAGCAGCCGCGGGAAAGACCTCGAAGCTTTCTTT. Looking up the rest from reference TRBV7-9 and TRBJ1-1 gives the full variable domain: DTGVSQNPRHKITKRGQNVTFRCDPISEHNRLYWYRQTLGQGPEFLTYFQNEAQLEKSRLLSDRFSAERPKGSFSTLEIQRTEQGDSAMYLCASSRGKDLEAFFGQGTRLTVV.

The gene calls are TRBV6-5 and TRBJ1-2; TRBD1 matches 9 bases. Germline CDR1 is MNHEY and CDR2 is SVGAGI. The CDR3 has 15 amino acids. V lost 4 bases and J lost 3; bases outside the gene matches: 6. The CDR3 spells CASSLVQGADYGYTF. The CDR3 region has the DNA TGTGCCAGCAGTTTGGTACAGGGGGCGGACTATGGCTACACCTTC.

The chain recombines TRBV7-2 with TRBJ1-2; D gene unclear. Germline loops: CDR1 SGHTA, CDR2 FQGNSA. V lost 6 bases, J lost 8 bases, and 22 bases lay in between. This CDR3 comprises 15 residues. The CDR3 bases are TGTGCCAGCAGGGAATATCTCGGCGCCTCAGGCGGCTACACCTTC. Translation gives CASREYLGASGGYTF.

Only a few counts were recorded for this clone. The gene calls are TRBV10-3 and TRBJ2-7, with D possibly being TRBD2 (6 bases). The CDR3 is 15 amino acids. Per germline, CDR1 ENHRY and CDR2 SYGVKD. V dropped 6 bases and J dropped 2 bases, with 17 bases sitting between them. CDR3 coding DNA: TGTGCCATCAGGACGGGGACGGAGGGGACCTACGAGCAGTACTTC. It encodes CAIRTGTEGTYEQYF.